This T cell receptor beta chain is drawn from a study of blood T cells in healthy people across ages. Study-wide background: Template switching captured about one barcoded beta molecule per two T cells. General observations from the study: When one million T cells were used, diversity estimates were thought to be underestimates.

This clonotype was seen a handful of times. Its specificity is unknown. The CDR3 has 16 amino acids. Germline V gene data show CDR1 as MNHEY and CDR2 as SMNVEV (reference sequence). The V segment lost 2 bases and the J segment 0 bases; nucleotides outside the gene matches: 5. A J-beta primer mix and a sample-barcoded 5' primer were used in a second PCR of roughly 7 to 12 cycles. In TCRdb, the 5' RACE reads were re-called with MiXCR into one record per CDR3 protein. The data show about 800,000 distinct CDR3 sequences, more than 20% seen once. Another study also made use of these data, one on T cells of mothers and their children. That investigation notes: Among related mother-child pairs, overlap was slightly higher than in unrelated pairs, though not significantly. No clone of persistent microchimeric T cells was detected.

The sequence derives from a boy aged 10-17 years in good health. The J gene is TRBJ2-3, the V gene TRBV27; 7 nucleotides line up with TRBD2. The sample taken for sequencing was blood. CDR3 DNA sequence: TGTGCCAGCAGTTTAGAACCCGGGGGGAGCACAGATACGCAGTATTTT. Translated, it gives CASSLEPGGSTDTQYF.